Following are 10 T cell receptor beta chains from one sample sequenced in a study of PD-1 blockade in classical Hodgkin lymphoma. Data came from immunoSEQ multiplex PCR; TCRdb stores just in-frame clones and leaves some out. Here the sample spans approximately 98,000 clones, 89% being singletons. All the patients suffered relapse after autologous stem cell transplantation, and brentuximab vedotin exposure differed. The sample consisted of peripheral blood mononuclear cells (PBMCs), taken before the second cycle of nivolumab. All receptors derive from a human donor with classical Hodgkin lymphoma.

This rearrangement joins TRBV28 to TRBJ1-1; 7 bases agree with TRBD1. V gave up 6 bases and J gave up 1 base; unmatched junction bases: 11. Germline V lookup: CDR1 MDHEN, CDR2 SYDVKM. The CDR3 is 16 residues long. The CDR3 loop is CASRTHRGLRNTEAFF. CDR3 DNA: TGTGCCAGCAGGACTCACAGGGGTTTAAGGAACACTGAAGCTTTCTTT.

The CDR3 DNA reads TGTGCCAGCAGCGCCTCTCAGGGGACTGAGCAGTTCTTC. This gives the protein CASSASQGTEQFF. This chain uses TRBV7-9 with TRBJ2-1; the D gene is possibly TRBD1 (6 bases). The ends were cut back, 5 bases at V and 9 bases at J, with 14 bases in the middle. CDR1 is SEHNR, CDR2 FQNEAQ, per germline (reference sequence). The CDR3 is 13 residues long.

For the CDR3, the DNA is TGTGCCAGCAGCGGATCTGGGCAGCCCCAGCATTTT. Translation gives CASSGSGQPQHF. The chain links TRBV25-1 to TRBJ1-5; no firm D call. V lost 6 bases and J 7 bases, leaving 10 bases between the germline ends. The CDR3 sequence is 12 residues long. Germline V gives CDR1 MGHDK, CDR2 SYGVNS.

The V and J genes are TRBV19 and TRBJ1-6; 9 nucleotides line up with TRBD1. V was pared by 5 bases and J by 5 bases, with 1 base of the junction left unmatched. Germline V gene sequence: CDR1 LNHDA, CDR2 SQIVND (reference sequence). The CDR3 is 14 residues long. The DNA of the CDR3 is TGTGCCAGTAGTTGGGACAGGGATAATTCACCCCTCCACTTT. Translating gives CASSWDRDNSPLHF.

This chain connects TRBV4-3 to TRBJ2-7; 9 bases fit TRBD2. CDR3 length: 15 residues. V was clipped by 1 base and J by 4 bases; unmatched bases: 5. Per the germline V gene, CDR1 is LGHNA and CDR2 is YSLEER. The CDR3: CASSQVAGVGYEQYF. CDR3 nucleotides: TGCGCCAGCAGCCAAGTAGCGGGAGTTGGGTACGAGCAGTACTTC.

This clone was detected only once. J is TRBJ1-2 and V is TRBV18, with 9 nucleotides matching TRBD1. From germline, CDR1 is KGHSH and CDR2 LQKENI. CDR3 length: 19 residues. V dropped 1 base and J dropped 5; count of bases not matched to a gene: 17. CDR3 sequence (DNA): TGTGCCAGCTCACCACTTACGACAGGGGGTTATTTGAGAGGGTATGGCTACACCTTC. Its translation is CASSPLTTGGYLRGYGYTF.

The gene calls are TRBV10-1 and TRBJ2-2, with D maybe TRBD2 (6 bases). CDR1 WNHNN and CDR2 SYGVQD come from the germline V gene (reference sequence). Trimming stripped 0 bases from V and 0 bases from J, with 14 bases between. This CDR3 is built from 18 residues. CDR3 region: CASSESFSGAANTGELFF. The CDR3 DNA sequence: TGCGCCAGCAGTGAGTCGTTTAGCGGAGCTGCGAACACCGGGGAGCTGTTTTTT.

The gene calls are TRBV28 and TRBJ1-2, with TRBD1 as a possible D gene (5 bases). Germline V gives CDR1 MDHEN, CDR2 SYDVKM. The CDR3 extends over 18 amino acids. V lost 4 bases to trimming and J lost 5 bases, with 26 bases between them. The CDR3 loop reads CASSSPTGGRAPLYGYTF. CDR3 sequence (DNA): TGTGCCAGCAGTTCCCCGACCGGGGGACGGGCCCCCTTATATGGCTACACCTTC.

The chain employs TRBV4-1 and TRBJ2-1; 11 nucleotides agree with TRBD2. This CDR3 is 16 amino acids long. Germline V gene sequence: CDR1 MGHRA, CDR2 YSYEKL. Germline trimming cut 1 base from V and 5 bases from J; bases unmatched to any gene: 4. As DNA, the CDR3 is TGCGCCAGCAGCCAAGGGACTAGCGGGCAACACAATGAGCAGTTCTTC. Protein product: CASSQGTSGQHNEQFF.

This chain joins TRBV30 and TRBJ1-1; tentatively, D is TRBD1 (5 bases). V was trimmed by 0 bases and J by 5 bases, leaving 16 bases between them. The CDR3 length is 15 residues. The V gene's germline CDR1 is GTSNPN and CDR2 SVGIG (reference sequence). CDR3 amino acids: CAWSVGDLRRTEAFF. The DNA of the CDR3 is TGTGCCTGGAGTGTGGGGGACCTAAGGAGGACTGAAGCTTTCTTT.